The clone carrying this TCR beta chain has more than one count but fewer than ten. The antigen is not known. TCR alpha and TCR beta cDNA libraries with sample barcodes and UMIs came from 5'RACE using constant-segment primers. TCRdb analysed the 5' RACE reads with MiXCR anew, one entry per CDR3 protein. Of a few hundred thousand distinct CDR3 sequences listed, around 21% are singletons. The germline V gene has CDR1 SGDLS and CDR2 YYNGEE. CDR3 length equals 16 residues. After removal of 3 bases from V and 7 bases from J, the junction contained 12 bases not matched to a gene. The source of the sample is a study of T-cell memory formation after mild COVID-19. Broader study findings: Clones contracting across day 15 to 85 had a balanced CD4/CD8 profile; later expanding clones leaned CD4+.

The clonotype comes from an adult woman who had mild COVID-19 (a few samples of this study predate the infection). Cell type and time point are not known. The sample consisted of PBMCs or a T cell subset sorted from them (not recorded which). This chain joins TRBV9 and TRBJ1-4, with 7 bases identical to TRBD1. This CDR3 is CASSAQTGDVGEKLFF. CDR3 coding DNA: TGTGCCAGCAGCGCCCAAACAGGGGATGTAGGTGAAAAACTGTTTTTT.